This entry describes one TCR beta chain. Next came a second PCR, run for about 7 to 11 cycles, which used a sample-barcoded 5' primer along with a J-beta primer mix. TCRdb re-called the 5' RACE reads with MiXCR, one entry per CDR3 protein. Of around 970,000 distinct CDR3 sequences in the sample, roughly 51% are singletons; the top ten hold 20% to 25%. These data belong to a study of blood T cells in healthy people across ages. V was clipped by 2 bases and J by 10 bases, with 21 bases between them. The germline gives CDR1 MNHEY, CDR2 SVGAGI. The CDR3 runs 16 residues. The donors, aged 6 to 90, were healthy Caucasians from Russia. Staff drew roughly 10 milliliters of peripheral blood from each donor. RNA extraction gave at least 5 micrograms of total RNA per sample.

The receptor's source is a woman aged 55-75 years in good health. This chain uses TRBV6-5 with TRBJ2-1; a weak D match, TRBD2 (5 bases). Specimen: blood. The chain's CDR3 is CASSYESAVLPGEQFF. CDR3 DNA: TGTGCCAGCAGTTACGAATCGGCGGTCCTGCCGGGGGAGCAGTTCTTC.